The 30 T cell receptor beta chains below were found in one sample sequenced in a study of blood T cell repertoires in COVID-19. This table comes from immunoSEQ multiplex PCR, and its TCRdb copy is limited to in-frame clones, with some not included. The data hold 350,000 or so clones, with 86% observed a single time. The material sequenced was PBMCs or T cells enriched from blood (not recorded which). The origin of the receptors is a woman between 40 and 55 years old with acute COVID-19.

The chain is built from TRBV11-3 and TRBJ2-5; D call uncertain. CDR1 and CDR2 (germline): SGHNT, YENEEA. Trimming took off 4 bases at V and 3 bases at J, with 15 bases between the two ends. There are 15 residues in the CDR3. The CDR3 DNA reads TGTGCCAGCAGCTCTGCTGGAACAGCCGAAGAGACCCAGTACTTC. It is translated as CASSSAGTAEETQYF.

The chain combines TRBV5-1 with TRBJ1-2; 8 nucleotides align to TRBD1. The CDR3 consists of 14 residues. The junction had 6 bases not matched to a gene; V was cut back by 5 bases and J by 3 bases. CDR1 SGHRS and CDR2 YFSETQ come from the germline V gene. CDR3 region: CASSQTGDHYGYTF. The DNA of the CDR3 is TGCGCCAGCAGTCAGACAGGGGATCACTATGGCTACACCTTC.

This chain connects TRBV2 to TRBJ1-2; D is unresolved. The CDR3 runs 12 residues. Germline V gene data show CDR1 as SNHLY and CDR2 as FYNNEI. V lost 4 bases and J 5 bases, leaving 8 bases between the germline ends. This CDR3 reads CASSVSGYGYTF. The CDR3 DNA is TGTGCCAGCAGTGTGTCGGGTTATGGCTACACCTTC.

The chain employs TRBV7-2 and TRBJ1-1; TRBD1 is a possible D gene (5 bases). CDR1 is SGHTA and CDR2 is FQGNSA in the germline V gene. The CDR3 spans 15 residues. V was trimmed by 2 bases and J by 0 bases, leaving 10 bases between them. The CDR3 spells CASSLLDTLNTEAFF. Here the CDR3 DNA reads TGTGCCAGCAGCTTATTGGACACGTTGAACACTGAAGCTTTCTTT.

This chain joins TRBV19 and TRBJ1-1; D is undetermined. The V gene's germline CDR1 is LNHDA and CDR2 SQIVND (reference sequence). The CDR3 runs to 14 residues. The V end lost 3 bases, the J end lost 1 base, and 9 bases lay between the germline ends. The CDR3 bases are TGTGCCAGTAGTATCGGGAGAGAGAACACTGAAGCTTTCTTT. Its protein product is CASSIGRENTEAFF.

The chain couples TRBV5-1 to TRBJ1-2; TRBD1 might be the D (5 bases). Germline V lookup: CDR1 SGHRS, CDR2 YFSETQ. The CDR3 consists of 18 residues. V dropped 1 base and J dropped 3 bases, with 22 bases sitting between them. The CDR3 is CASSLNRGSESRDYGYTF. The CDR3 nucleotides read TGCGCCAGCAGCTTGAATCGAGGCTCTGAAAGCAGGGACTATGGCTACACCTTC.

A single count supports this clone. The rearrangement joins TRBV27 to TRBJ1-1; 8 nucleotides agree with TRBD1. V shed 8 bases, J shed 5 bases, and the junction held 1 base outside the gene matches. The germline V gene encodes CDR1 MNHEY and CDR2 SMNVEV (reference sequence). The CDR3 spans 11 residues. CDR3 sequence reads: CASRTGTEAFF. The DNA for the CDR3 is TGTGCCAGCCGGACAGGGACTGAAGCTTTCTTT.

This clone was seen a handful of times. The rearrangement uses TRBV25-1 and TRBJ2-1, with 7 bases fitting TRBD1. The CDR3 has 15 amino acids. CDR1 is MGHDK, CDR2 SYGVNS, per germline. Losses at the gene ends were 0 bases for V and 4 bases for J; bases not matched to a gene: 3. CDR3 DNA: TGTGCCAGCAGTGAATATCAGGGGGAATACAATGAGCAGTTCTTC. Translation: CASSEYQGEYNEQFF. Combining the CDR3 with reference TRBV25-1 and TRBJ2-1 gives the whole variable domain EADIYQTPRYLVIGTGKKITLECSQTMGHDKMYWYQQDPGMELHLIHYSYGVNSTEKGDLSSESTVSRIRTEHFPLTLESARPSHTSQYLCASSEYQGEYNEQFFGPGTRLTVL.

V usage is TRBV7-8 and J usage is TRBJ1-2, with a weak D call TRBD1 (5 bases). Deletions cut 5 bases from V and 7 bases from J, with 23 bases between. This CDR3 is 16 amino acids long. Per germline, CDR1 SGHVS and CDR2 FQNEAQ. The CDR3 DNA follows: TGTGCCAGCAGCCCGCCCTCGGGGGGGGGAGGGAGTGGCTACACCTTC. Translating gives CASSPPSGGGGSGYTF.

V gene TRBV3-1 (or the pseudogene TRBV3-2) combines with J gene TRBJ2-5; 12 positions agree with TRBD2. V shed 2 bases and J 5 bases; nucleotides not matched to a gene: 9. The CDR3 is 17 residues long. Germline V CDR1 and CDR2: LGHDT, YNNKEL (reference sequence). The CDR3: CASSQSSSGRGWETQYF. CDR3 DNA sequence: TGTGCCAGCAGCCAATCTTCTAGCGGGAGGGGGTGGGAGACCCAGTACTTC.

This chain links TRBV4-1 with TRBJ1-5; D is perhaps TRBD1 (5 bases). Per the germline V gene, CDR1 is MGHRA and CDR2 is YSYEKL. The CDR3 contains 15 residues. Trimming took 0 bases from V and 5 from J, leaving 11 bases between them. CDR3 sequence: CASSQEGGEHQPQHF. For the CDR3, the DNA is TGCGCCAGCAGCCAAGAGGGGGGGGAGCATCAGCCCCAGCATTTT.

V usage is TRBV9 and J usage is TRBJ1-4; perhaps TRBD1 as D (5 bases). This CDR3 region has 14 residues. V was clipped by 3 bases and J by 1 base, with 7 bases between them. Germline V gives CDR1 SGDLS, CDR2 YYNGEE. The CDR3 bases are TGTGCCAGCAGCGCACAGGTAACTAATGAAAAACTGTTTTTT. It codes for CASSAQVTNEKLFF.

The gene calls are TRBV9 and TRBJ2-5; 14 nucleotides align to TRBD2. The CDR3 runs to 16 residues. Trimming at V came to 3 bases and at J to 7 bases, leaving 8 bases not matched to a gene. Germline CDR1 reads SGDLS; CDR2 reads YYNGEE. The CDR3 spells CASSEGTSGGMWTQYF. CDR3 sequence (DNA): TGTGCCAGCAGCGAGGGGACTAGCGGGGGAATGTGGACCCAGTACTTC.

The chain couples TRBV25-1 to TRBJ1-4; 7 bases align to TRBD1. Looked up from germline, CDR1 is MGHDK and CDR2 is SYGVNS. The CDR3 totals 14 residues. Unmatched junction bases numbered 3, after V lost 4 bases and J lost 4 bases. Here the CDR3 reads CASSGGQINEKLFF. CDR3 nucleotide sequence: TGTGCCAGCAGTGGGGGACAGATTAATGAAAAACTGTTTTTT.

The V and J genes are TRBV18 and TRBJ2-3; possible D gene TRBD1, 6 bases. The CDR3 has 14 residues. V was pared by 4 bases and J by 0 bases, with 8 bases between. Germline V gene sequence: CDR1 KGHSH, CDR2 LQKENI. In DNA form, the CDR3 reads TGTGCCAGCTCACGGGACACTAGCACAGATACGCAGTATTTT. As protein: CASSRDTSTDTQYF.

As DNA, the CDR3 is TGTGCCACCAGTGCGGCGGACAGGGGAACAGATACGCAGTATTTT. Translated: CATSAADRGTDTQYF. The chain combines TRBV24-1 with TRBJ2-3, with 9 bases fitting TRBD1. Germline CDR1 is KGHDR and CDR2 is SFDVKD. V dropped 5 bases and J dropped 3; count of bases not matched to a gene: 5. The CDR3 consists of 15 residues.

This clone appeared a few times. Additional DNA sequences in this sample encode the identical CDR3. This chain uses TRBV12-3 or TRBV12-4 with TRBJ1-2; 7 bases align to TRBD1. The V gene end was trimmed by 6 bases and the J gene end by 3 bases; junction bases not matched to a gene: 4. This CDR3 has 13 residues. The CDR3 sequence: CASRTTGDYGYTF. The DNA for the CDR3 is TGTGCCAGCAGGACAACAGGGGACTATGGCTACACCTTC.

This clone was counted a single time. This chain connects TRBV4-1 to TRBJ1-2, with unresolved D. V was pared by 0 bases and J by 8 bases, with 13 bases between. The CDR3 contains 14 residues. CDR1 is MGHRA and CDR2 is YSYEKL in the germline V gene. CDR3 region: CASSQELGSGGYTF. Written as DNA, the CDR3 is TGCGCCAGCAGCCAAGAACTGGGTTCGGGAGGCTACACCTTC.

The chain uses TRBV27 and TRBJ1-4, with 8 bases fitting TRBD1. CDR1 MNHEY and CDR2 SMNVEV come from the germline V gene (reference sequence). The CDR3 runs to 16 residues. With V trimmed by 8 bases and J by 0 bases, 8 bases remained unmatched. The CDR3 is CASGQGLPATNEKLFF. CDR3 DNA sequence: TGTGCCAGCGGACAGGGTTTACCTGCAACTAATGAAAAACTGTTTTTT.

The CDR3 here is CASLDRWGTGELFF. CDR3 nucleotide sequence: TGTGCCAGCCTAGACAGGTGGGGCACCGGGGAGCTGTTTTTT. V is TRBV7-8 and J is TRBJ2-2, with D maybe TRBD1 (6 bases). Germline CDR1 is SGHVS and CDR2 is FQNEAQ. The V and J ends lost 8 bases and 4 bases respectively, with 14 bases between them. The CDR3 has 14 amino acids.

The chain combines TRBV18 with TRBJ2-1; 12 bases are shared with TRBD2. V was clipped by 4 bases and J by 6 bases; unmatched bases: 7. The CDR3 covers 16 residues. Germline V gene data show CDR1 as KGHSH and CDR2 as LQKENI. The CDR3 sequence is CASSLGTSGLGNEQFF. The CDR3 nucleotides are TGTGCCAGCTCACTTGGGACTAGCGGGCTGGGCAATGAGCAGTTCTTC.

The chain combines TRBV7-3 with TRBJ2-3; 7 bases align to TRBD2. V was pared by 5 bases and J by 6 bases, with 8 bases of the junction left unmatched. The CDR3 is made up of 14 amino acids. Germline CDR1 and CDR2: SGHTA and FQGTGA. The CDR3 here is CASSRGGPSDTQYF. CDR3 DNA: TGTGCCAGCAGCCGGGGAGGGCCGAGCGATACGCAGTATTTT.

The CDR3 sequence: CASFLPGANVLTF. The CDR3 nucleotides read TGTGCCAGCTTCCTTCCTGGGGCCAACGTCCTGACTTTC. The V and J genes are TRBV5-5 and TRBJ2-6, with D unresolved. Trimming took off 7 bases at V and 2 bases at J, with 7 bases between the two ends. The germline CDR1 and CDR2 sequences are SGHKS and YYEKEE (reference sequence). This CDR3 is built from 13 residues.

This clone was seen more than once but under ten times. The chain is built from TRBV19 and TRBJ1-6; perhaps TRBD1 as D (6 bases). The CDR3 spans 16 residues. Germline V lookup: CDR1 LNHDA, CDR2 SQIVND (reference sequence). The V gene lost 7 bases and the J gene lost 5 bases, with 18 bases spanning the gap. The CDR3 region has the DNA TGTGCCAGTAATGCGGGGGGGCGCCGGGATAATTCACCCCTCCACTTT. Translating gives CASNAGGRRDNSPLHF.

The V gene is TRBV5-1, the J gene TRBJ2-1; 11 nucleotides match TRBD2. Germline CDR1 SGHRS, CDR2 YFSETQ. The CDR3 contains 15 residues. V lost 0 bases and J lost 14; bases outside the gene matches: 10. The CDR3 reads CASSLDISGRAVEFF. CDR3 nucleotides: TGCGCCAGCAGCTTGGATATTAGCGGGAGGGCCGTGGAGTTCTTC. Full variable domain (missing parts from reference TRBV5-1 and TRBJ2-1): KAGVTQTPRYLIKTRGQQVTLSCSPISGHRSVSWYQQTPGQGLQFLFEYFSETQRNKGNFPGRFSGRQFSNSRSEMNVSTLELGDSALYLCASSLDISGRAVEFFGPGTRLTVL.

This sequence joins TRBV9 and TRBJ2-2; no reliable D call. CDR1 and CDR2 (germline): SGDLS, YYNGEE. The length of the CDR3 is 18 residues. Trimming took off 0 bases at V and 1 base at J, with 16 bases between the two ends. The CDR3 spells CASSVVPLADLNTGELFF. The CDR3 coding sequence is TGTGCCAGCAGCGTAGTTCCCCTGGCCGATCTGAACACCGGGGAGCTGTTTTTT.

The V gene is TRBV5-5, the J gene TRBJ1-5; unclear D gene. Germline lookup yields CDR1 SGHKS and CDR2 YYEKEE (reference sequence). V lost 7 bases, J lost 8 bases, and 16 bases lay in between. The CDR3 runs to 13 residues. DNA for the CDR3: TGTGCCAGCGCTCCCAGCCCCGGGGAGCCCCAGCATTTT. Its translation is CASAPSPGEPQHF. Variable domain in full (rest from reference TRBV5-5 and TRBJ1-5): DAGVTQSPTHLIKTRGQQVTLRCSPISGHKSVSWYQQVLGQGPQFIFQYYEKEERGRGNFPDRFSARQFPNYSSELNVNALLLGDSALYLCASAPSPGEPQHFGDGTRLSIL.

This clone showed up just a few times. The chain carries TRBV5-1 and TRBJ2-7; weak D call: TRBD1 (6 bases). Trimming cost V 0 bases and J 2 bases, with 12 bases left between them. The CDR3 spans 15 residues. Germline V gives CDR1 SGHRS, CDR2 YFSETQ. In DNA, the CDR3 is TGCGCCAGCAGCTTGGAGGGGGAGCGAACCTACGAGCAGTACTTC. Its translation is CASSLEGERTYEQYF.

This clone was counted once. This chain joins TRBV7-6 and TRBJ1-1, with 9 positions matching TRBD1. Germline CDR1 and CDR2: SGHVS and FNYEAQ. Germline trimming cut 5 bases from V and 7 bases from J; bases unmatched to any gene: 5. The CDR3 sequence is 13 residues long. This CDR3 reads CASSQGQGGEAFF. CDR3 coding DNA: TGTGCCAGCAGCCAGGGACAGGGAGGTGAAGCTTTCTTT.

The chain employs TRBV19 and TRBJ1-5; D remains unclear. The length of the CDR3 is 13 residues. The germline gives CDR1 LNHDA, CDR2 SQIVND (reference sequence). Trimming took off 6 bases at V and 3 bases at J, with 9 bases between the two ends. This CDR3 is CASRQYNNQPQHF. In nucleotides, the CDR3 is TGTGCCAGTAGACAGTACAACAATCAGCCCCAGCATTTT.